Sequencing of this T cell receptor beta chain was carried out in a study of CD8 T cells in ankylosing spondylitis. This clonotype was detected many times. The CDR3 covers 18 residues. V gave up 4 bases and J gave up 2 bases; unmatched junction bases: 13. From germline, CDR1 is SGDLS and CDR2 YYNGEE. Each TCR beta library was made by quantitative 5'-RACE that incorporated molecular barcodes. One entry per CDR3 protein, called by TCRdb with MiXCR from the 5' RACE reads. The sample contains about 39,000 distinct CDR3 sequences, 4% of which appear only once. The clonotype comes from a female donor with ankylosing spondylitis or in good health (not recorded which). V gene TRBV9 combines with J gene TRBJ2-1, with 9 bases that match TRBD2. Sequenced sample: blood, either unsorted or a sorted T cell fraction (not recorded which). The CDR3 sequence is CASSRRGAGGETYNEQFF. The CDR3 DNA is TGTGCCAGCAGCCGTAGGGGAGCGGGGGGTGAAACCTACAATGAGCAGTTCTTC.